These 27 T cell receptor beta chains were sequenced from one sample in a study of spatial heterogeneity in lung cancer. Described time point: sample taken at primary tumor resection. Tumor, nontumor lung or frozen PBMC supplied whole RNA, sequenced without sorting. TCRdb used MiXCR to reprocess the 5' RACE reads, holding one entry per CDR3 protein. The repertoire holds about 23,000 distinct CDR3 sequences, with approximately 5% as singletons. Material: PBMCs, obtained at surgery. These receptors all stem from a male donor with early-stage non-small cell lung cancer.

This clonotype was counted many times. The J gene is TRBJ1-5, the V gene TRBV28, with TRBD1 matching 7 bases. Germline V gives CDR1 MDHEN, CDR2 SYDVKM. The CDR3 covers 16 residues. The J segment lost 0 bases and the V segment lost 5 bases, leaving 7 bases of the junction unmatched. The CDR3 DNA reads TGTGCCAGCAGTCGACAGGGTACCTATAGCAATCAGCCCCAGCATTTT. Its translation: CASSRQGTYSNQPQHF.

The sample holds one count of this clonotype. This may arise from a read error, as a much more abundant clone is one base away. The chain uses TRBV3-1 and TRBJ1-1; D is uncertain. Germline V gene sequence: CDR1 LGHDT, CDR2 YNNKEL (reference sequence). CDR3 size: 12 residues. CDR3 nucleotide sequence: TGTGCCAACAGCTTGCAGAACACTGAAGCTTTCTTT. Translation gives CANSLQNTEAFF.

The sample holds many counts of this clonotype. The V call is TRBV6-6, the J call TRBJ2-2; TRBD2 aligns across 14 bases. The CDR3 runs 16 residues. Trimming took 4 bases from V and 7 from J; bases not matched to a gene: 5. Germline CDR1 and CDR2: MNHNY and SVGAGI (reference sequence). In DNA, the CDR3 is TGTGCCAGCAGTTCCACCGGGACTAGCGGGAGCGGGGAGCTGTTTTTT. Its protein product is CASSSTGTSGSGELFF.

This clonotype was counted at least ten times. The gene calls are TRBV7-2 and TRBJ1-2, with a weak D call TRBD1 (6 bases). This CDR3 comprises 14 residues. V shed 4 bases and J shed 4 bases, with 13 bases lying between them. Germline V gene lookup returns CDR1 SGHTA and CDR2 FQGNSA. The CDR3 protein is CASSSRTVTYGYTF. In DNA form, the CDR3 reads TGTGCCAGCAGCTCCAGGACAGTCACCTATGGCTACACCTTC.

This clonotype has a count of ten or more. The CDR3 nucleotides are TGCGCCAGCACCAGGGGGGGGCAGAGCACTGAAGCTTTCTTT. Translated, it gives CASTRGGQSTEAFF. V gene TRBV5-1 combines with J gene TRBJ1-1, with 7 nucleotides matching TRBD1. The CDR3 is 14 amino acids. The J segment lost 4 bases and the V segment lost 6 bases, leaving 9 bases of the junction unmatched. Germline CDR1 and CDR2: SGHRS and YFSETQ.

In this sample, this clonotype turned up many times. V is TRBV6-6 and J is TRBJ1-3; the D gene is possibly TRBD1 (6 bases). The germline V gene encodes CDR1 MNHNY and CDR2 SVGAGI (reference sequence). V dropped 4 bases and J dropped 0 bases, with 7 bases sitting between them. The CDR3 is 14 amino acids. The CDR3 spells CASSWTVSGNTIYF. DNA of the CDR3: TGTGCCAGCAGTTGGACAGTCTCTGGAAACACCATATATTTT.

Note on this clonotype: A read error may be the cause here, since a much bigger clone is one base away. The chain links TRBV5-1 to TRBJ2-5, with 12 nucleotides matching TRBD2. Germline CDR1 is SGHRS and CDR2 is YFSETQ. CDR3 length: 16 residues. CDR3: CAGSAGLAGSQETQYF. CDR3 coding DNA: TGCGCCGGCAGCGCGGGACTAGCGGGCTCCCAAGAGACCCAGTACTTC.

This clonotype was seen ten or more times. This sequence joins TRBV28 and TRBJ1-5; D remains ambiguous. The CDR3 is made up of 12 amino acids. Trimming left V 5 bases short and J 2 bases short, with 4 bases between. Germline loops: CDR1 MDHEN, CDR2 SYDVKM. CDR3 nucleotides: TGTGCCAGCAGTGCTGGCAATCAGCCCCAGCATTTT. The encoded protein is CASSAGNQPQHF.

This clonotype was counted at least ten times. The rearrangement joins TRBV12-3 or TRBV12-4 to TRBJ2-3; D call uncertain. V lost 3 bases, J lost 5 bases, and 15 bases lay in between. The length of the CDR3 is 15 residues. CDR3 bases: TGTGCCAGCAGTTTGGGGATTGGCAGGCAAGATACGCAGTATTTT. Residues: CASSLGIGRQDTQYF.

This clonotype has at least ten counts. The gene calls are TRBV7-2 and TRBJ1-1; possible D gene TRBD1, 5 bases. CDR3 length: 13 amino acids. With 8 bases removed from V and 4 bases from J, the gap between germline ends came to 14 bases. The V gene's germline CDR1 is SGHTA and CDR2 FQGNSA. DNA for the CDR3: TGTGCCAGCGCGGAGGGGTGGGGCACTGAAGCTTTCTTT. Its protein product is CASAEGWGTEAFF.

Many counts were recorded for this clonotype. This rearrangement joins TRBV6-6 to TRBJ1-6; tentative D call: TRBD1 (5 bases). The CDR3 is 14 residues long. The germline V gene encodes CDR1 MNHNY and CDR2 SVGAGI (reference sequence). Trimming shortened V by 6 bases and J by 5 bases, and 11 bases separated the two germline ends. Written as DNA, the CDR3 is TGTGCCAGCAGGGGGGAGTCGAATAATTCACCCCTCCACTTT. As protein: CASRGESNNSPLHF.

This clonotype was seen many times. The rearrangement uses TRBV11-2 and TRBJ1-2, with TRBD1 identical over 7 bases. The CDR3 is made up of 14 amino acids. V lost 5 bases to trimming and J lost 3 bases; unmatched junction nucleotides: 6. Germline values: CDR1 SGHAT, CDR2 FQNNGV. This CDR3 is CASSPGTDYYGYTF. The CDR3 DNA is TGTGCCAGCAGCCCAGGGACAGATTACTATGGCTACACCTTC.

At least ten counts were recorded for this clonotype. The genes are TRBV6-6 and TRBJ1-1; TRBD1 matches 7 bases. This CDR3 comprises 15 residues. The V gene end was trimmed by 2 bases and the J gene end by 6 bases; junction bases not matched to a gene: 9. Germline lookup yields CDR1 MNHNY and CDR2 SVGAGI (reference sequence). The CDR3 DNA sequence: TGTGCCAGCAGTTACCCGGGACAGTCGCTTCCTGAAGCTTTCTTT. It yields the protein CASSYPGQSLPEAFF.

In its sample, this clonotype was seen many times. This chain links TRBV4-2 with TRBJ2-3; D unresolved. CDR1 LGHNA and CDR2 YNFKEQ come from the germline V gene. V shed 0 bases and J shed 6 bases, with 13 bases lying between them. The CDR3 is 15 residues long. CDR3 sequence: CASSQDGFTSDTQYF. The CDR3 region has the DNA TGTGCCAGCAGCCAAGACGGTTTCACCAGCGATACGCAGTATTTT.

This clonotype ranks as medium-sized (0.01 to 0.1%). The rearrangement links TRBV20-1 to TRBJ2-5; 8 nucleotides agree with TRBD1. CDR3 size: 13 residues. The V gene end was trimmed by 4 bases and the J gene end by 9 bases; junction bases not matched to a gene: 10. Germline V gene data show CDR1 as DFQATT and CDR2 as SNEGSKA (reference sequence). CDR3 nucleotides: TGCAGTGCTATAGGGGACAGGAGGGAGCCCCAGTACTTC. Protein: CSAIGDRREPQYF.

V is TRBV5-1 and J is TRBJ2-5; D may be TRBD1 (6 bases). This CDR3 is built from 15 residues. Trimming removed 4 bases from V and 1 base from J, with 14 bases in between. Germline V gene data show CDR1 as SGHRS and CDR2 as YFSETQ. The CDR3 DNA reads TGCGCCAGCAGCCGGACAGAGATTGCCCAAGAGACCCAGTACTTC. Its translation is CASSRTEIAQETQYF.

The chain uses TRBV27 and TRBJ2-3, with TRBD2 identical over 15 bases. The CDR3 sequence is 17 residues long. Germline-derived CDR1 and CDR2 are MNHEY and SMNVEV (reference sequence). Losses at the gene ends were 2 bases for V and 6 bases for J; bases not matched to a gene: 6. The CDR3: CASSLVGLAGGGDTQYF. Here the CDR3 DNA reads TGTGCCAGCAGTTTAGTGGGACTAGCGGGAGGAGGGGATACGCAGTATTTT.

This clonotype showed up many times. V and J are TRBV19 and TRBJ1-1; D uncertain. Deletions cut 10 bases from V and 1 base from J, with 16 bases between. This CDR3 is 14 amino acids long. Per the germline V gene, CDR1 is LNHDA and CDR2 is SQIVND (reference sequence). The CDR3 DNA reads TGTGCCACCAGAGTCCTAGACAAGAACACTGAAGCTTTCTTT. Protein product: CATRVLDKNTEAFF.

This clonotype was detected ten times or more. The chain uses TRBV12-3 or TRBV12-4 and TRBJ2-5, with 10 nucleotides matching TRBD1. The CDR3 consists of 14 residues. With 6 bases clipped from V and 5 bases from J, the junction kept 6 bases outside the gene matches. The CDR3: CASSGDRGRETQYF. CDR3 DNA sequence: TGTGCCAGCAGCGGGGACAGGGGCCGGGAGACCCAGTACTTC.

This clonotype showed up many times. The V call is TRBV10-3, the J call TRBJ2-1, with 8 bases aligning to TRBD2. CDR1 and CDR2 (germline): ENHRY, SYGVKD. V dropped 9 bases and J dropped 6; count of bases not matched to a gene: 4. This CDR3 is built from 12 residues. The CDR3, as DNA: TGTGCCATAACCGGGACTAGCAATGAGCAGTTCTTC. Its translation is CAITGTSNEQFF.

This clonotype was found a few times. The chain links TRBV12-3 or TRBV12-4 to TRBJ2-1; 10 bases are shared with TRBD1. The length of the CDR3 is 15 residues. Trimming removed 6 bases from V and 8 bases from J; junction bases left unmatched: 10. The CDR3 loop is CASSGGQGIRDEQFF. The CDR3 DNA reads TGTGCCAGCAGCGGGGGACAGGGGATCCGCGATGAGCAGTTCTTC.

This clonotype was seen repeatedly, ten times or more. The rearrangement uses TRBV5-1 and TRBJ1-1; D is uncertain. Germline CDR1 and CDR2: SGHRS and YFSETQ. The CDR3 runs to 14 residues. With 0 bases removed from V and 5 bases from J, the gap between germline ends came to 11 bases. Written as DNA, the CDR3 is TGCGCCAGCAGCTTGGAGCGGGGTTTGACTGAAGCTTTCTTT. This sequence encodes CASSLERGLTEAFF.

This chain joins TRBV20-1 and TRBJ2-7, with D perhaps TRBD1 (5 bases). CDR3 length: 19 residues. V dropped 0 bases and J dropped 4 bases, with 28 bases sitting between them. The germline V gene has CDR1 DFQATT and CDR2 SNEGSKA (reference sequence). The CDR3 nucleotides read TGCAGTGCTAGAGACAATACAAATATCTGGGGCCCCTCTCAATACGAGCAGTACTTC. Protein product: CSARDNTNIWGPSQYEQYF.

This clonotype was seen ten or more times. The chain is built from TRBV29-1 and TRBJ2-3; 11 nucleotides line up with TRBD2. V gave up 7 bases and J gave up 2 bases; unmatched junction bases: 5. CDR3 length: 14 amino acids. Germline V lookup: CDR1 SQVTM, CDR2 ANQGSEA. CDR3 residues: CSAPTSGNTDTQYF. The CDR3 region has the DNA TGCAGCGCGCCGACTAGCGGGAACACAGATACGCAGTATTTT.

This clonotype has at least ten counts. This chain connects TRBV6-6 to TRBJ2-2; 7 bases line up with TRBD1. The V segment lost 7 bases and the J segment 4 bases; nucleotides outside the gene matches: 6. CDR1 is MNHNY, CDR2 SVGAGI, per germline (reference sequence). There are 14 residues in the CDR3. The CDR3: CASKDRSVTGELFF. CDR3 in DNA: TGTGCCAGCAAGGACAGGTCCGTCACCGGGGAGCTGTTTTTT.

The table lists this clonotype with many counts. The chain carries TRBV11-2 and TRBJ2-2; D remains ambiguous. From germline, CDR1 is SGHAT and CDR2 FQNNGV. The V end lost 5 bases, the J end lost 7 bases, and 11 bases lay between the germline ends. The CDR3 has 13 amino acids. CDR3 coding DNA: TGTGCCAGCAGCCGAATTTGGGGCGGGGAGCTGTTTTTT. Protein sequence: CASSRIWGGELFF.

This clonotype was observed at least ten times. This chain connects TRBV27 to TRBJ2-1, with 10 bases identical to TRBD2. The CDR3 contains 14 residues. Germline CDR1 MNHEY, CDR2 SMNVEV (reference sequence). With V trimmed by 4 bases and J by 6 bases, 3 bases remained unmatched. The CDR3 nucleotides are TGTGCCAGCAGTTCCCAGCGGGGGGGCAATGAGCAGTTCTTC. This encodes CASSSQRGGNEQFF.